The subject of this entry is one TCR beta chain. Its antigen remains unidentified. There are no base qualities to consult, and no much larger clone falls within one base. The data were taken from a study of healthy donors' naive CD4 and CD8 T cells (dated by TCRdb to between 2014 and 2017). Broadly, across the study: Donors were chosen to span three age groups (20-25, 40-50 and 60-70 years, about 6 each), with mean age roughly 45 and half female. To check how TCR variation relates to lineage commitment, the researchers sequenced rearranged TCR alpha and beta chains taken from naive CD4+ and CD8+ T cells. The TCR alpha libraries followed the same workflow as the beta chain, except for a newly designed primer set that covered all functional IMGT alpha gene variants. Donors were HLA-typed by sequencing at HLA-A, -B, -C, -DRB1, -DQB1 and -DPB1 using the SBTexcellerator protocol, an ABI3130xl analyzer and SBTengine software. The peripheral blood mononuclear cells came from 15 to 20 individuals who were healthy and unrelated. Study-wide conclusions, independent of this receptor: Taken together, V genes, J genes and CDR3 charge appeared to account for 10% to 15% of the variance in CD4/CD8 propensity, acting in a largely additive way. In both chains, CD4+ lineage was linked to a positively charged CDR3, whereas CD8+ lineage was linked to a negatively charged CDR3. The study did not directly address whether homeostatic proliferation of naive T cells might have biased the repertoire. Most V and J gene segments were reportedly biased between naive CD4+ and CD8+ cells, consistently across donors and independent of HLA genotype. Alpha and beta chains were sequenced in bulk and could not be paired, so combined chain effects were not evaluated.

Cells with a CD4+CD8-CD45RO-CD45RA+ profile were isolated by FACS and defined as naive CD4+ T cells, and those with a CD8+CD4-CD45RA+CD27bright profile were defined as naive CD8+ T cells. Sorting used antibodies against CD4 (RPA-T4), CD8 (SK1), CD27 (O323), CD45RA (HI100) and CD45RO (UCHL1). CDR1 is given as SGHKS and CDR2 as YYEKEE, both from the germline V gene (reference sequence). From its cysteine to its phenylalanine, the CDR3 spans 16 amino acids. The kept DNA is CDR3 alone, 48 bases in frame from the first base. V has 5 bases trimmed and J has 8 bases trimmed; junction bases matching no gene number 18. The instrument was a 454 GS FLX Titanium. TCR libraries were built from around 450 ng of total RNA with a previously published linear amplification protocol. The sequencing itself ran on the Roche/454 Genome Sequencer using Titanium chemistry. As for the authors' bioinformatics: Over 75,000 rearranged TCR alpha transcripts were sequenced from 5 or 6 of the healthy donors. Duplicate transcripts were dropped, and unique TCR clonotypes were identified by the CDR3 junction according to IMGT nomenclature. Using logistic regression in R 2.13.0, the researchers modeled CD4 versus CD8 status as a function of V and J genes, with an adjustment for donor effects and a Bonferroni correction for multiple testing. TCRdb passed the public sequencing reads through fastp at Q25 and MiXCR, retaining productive beta sequences. Each CDR3 protein appears once, grouped with its most common genes and DNA. Here the V and J calls rest on TCRdb's processing, not on the authors' analysis. The sample includes about 180,000 distinct CDR3 sequences, with around three quarters observed a single time. The ten largest clones represent 2% to 2.5% of the sample.

The chain couples TRBV5-5 to TRBJ2-5, and TRBD2 aligns with 7 junction nucleotides. The sequenced sample was naive CD4+ and CD8+ T cells sorted from blood, pooled from several donors. Read against the paper, the sample's cell subset or site label means: FACS-sorted naive CD4+ (CD45RO-CD45RA+) and naive CD8+ (CD45RA+CD27bright) T cells. This TCR derives from a pool of human donors in good health; the sample pools cells from several healthy donors. The CDR3 region: CASRTELAVALVTQYF. The DNA reads TGTGCCAGCAGAACAGAGCTAGCGGTTGCCCTAGTCACCCAGTACTTC.